This T cell receptor (beta chain) was retrieved from a study of shared clonotypes between healthy human individuals. Study background: A donor's plate count was three for CD4 naive and three for CD4 memory; CD8 naive had two and CD8 memory one.

General study results and limits: Sorted-subset sequencing, rarefaction showed, was incomplete despite large depth. Naive CD4 clonotypes were shared across several donors at roughly 5.3%. Across subsets, estimated richness was generally greater for naive than for memory populations.

Repertoires were generated with immunoSEQ multiplex PCR, while TCRdb's copy carries only in-frame clones and drops some. Among some 2 million clones listed, approximately 94% were seen once. Naive CD8 cells lacked CD45RO, underwent positive selection for CCR7 and left out terminally differentiated effector memory CD45RA+ cells. Concerning this clone itself: The antigen is not known. Other nucleotide sequences in the sample specify the same CDR3.

The specimen was naive CD8+ T cells sorted from blood. The TCR comes from a young man in good health.

The CDR3 is CASSSGQGGYNEQFF. In DNA, the CDR3 is TGCGCCAGCAGCTCGGGACAAGGAGGCTACAATGAGCAGTTCTTC. The chain couples TRBV5-1 to TRBJ2-1; D possibly corresponds to TRBD1 (6 bases). Between the trimmed V and J ends, which lost 3 bases and 3 bases, there was a span of 13 bases. Germline CDR1 reads SGHRS; CDR2 reads YFSETQ. The CDR3 spans 15 residues.